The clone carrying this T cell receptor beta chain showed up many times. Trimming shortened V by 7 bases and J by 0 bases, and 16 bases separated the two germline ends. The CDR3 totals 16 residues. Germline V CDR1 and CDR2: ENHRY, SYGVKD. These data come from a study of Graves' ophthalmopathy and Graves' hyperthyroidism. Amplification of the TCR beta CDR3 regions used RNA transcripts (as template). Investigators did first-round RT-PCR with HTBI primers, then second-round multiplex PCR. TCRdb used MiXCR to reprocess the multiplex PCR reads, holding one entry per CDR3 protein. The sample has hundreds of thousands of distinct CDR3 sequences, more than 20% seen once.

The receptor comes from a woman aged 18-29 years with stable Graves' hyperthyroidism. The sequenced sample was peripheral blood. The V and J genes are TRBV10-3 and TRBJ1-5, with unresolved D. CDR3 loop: CAIIPDRTYSNQPQHF. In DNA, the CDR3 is TGTGCCATCATCCCGGACCGCACTTATAGCAATCAGCCCCAGCATTTT.